This is a list of T cell receptor beta chains from one sample in a study of blood T cell repertoires in COVID-19. Clones were read by immunoSEQ multiplex PCR, and TCRdb kept only the in-frame ones, dropping some. This table has about 220,000 clones, around 83% appearing once. The material sequenced was peripheral blood. The receptors derive from a middle-aged man with active or convalescent COVID-19. CDR3s include the opening cysteine and the closing phenylalanine or tryptophan. The D gene is left open where the match is weak. The listing skips clone size in some rows; elsewhere it reads once, few, many or a size class.

>TRBJ2-3|NA|NA|TRBV6-2/TRBV6-3
CASSYLSELTDTQYF
TGTGCCAGCAGTTACCTAAGCGAGCTCACAGATACGCAGTATTTT
>TRBJ2-4|NA|TRBD1|TRBV28
CASSPNPGQVKNIQYF
TGTGCCAGCAGTCCCAACCCCGGACAGGTCAAAAACATTCAGTACTTC
>TRBJ1-2|NA|NA|TRBV4-3
CASSQRRPGIRDGYTF
TGCGCCAGCAGCCAGCGGAGACCGGGGATTAGGGATGGCTACACCTTC
>TRBJ2-1|once|TRBD1|TRBV4-2
CASSQGQGAYNEQFF
TGTGCCAGCAGCCAAGGACAGGGGGCATACAATGAGCAGTTCTTC
>TRBJ1-3|NA|NA|TRBV28
CASSLFQVISGNTIYF
TGTGCCAGCAGTTTATTCCAGGTTATCTCTGGAAACACCATATATTTT
>TRBJ1-5|NA|TRBD1|TRBV2
CASSLGQGGQPQHF
TGTGCCAGCAGCTTGGGACAGGGGGGTCAGCCCCAGCATTTT
>TRBJ1-2|NA|NA|TRBV6-5
CASNTYPTALYGYTF
TGTGCCAGCAACACTTACCCGACAGCCCTCTATGGCTACACCTTC
>TRBJ1-5|few|NA|TRBV6-5
CASSPTVSNQPQHF
TGTGCCAGCAGCCCGACAGTTAGCAATCAGCCCCAGCATTTT
>TRBJ1-1|few|TRBD1|TRBV5-1
CASRLGTGGWNTEAFF
TGCGCCAGCAGATTAGGGACAGGGGGTTGGAACACTGAAGCTTTCTTT
>TRBJ2-7|NA|TRBD2|TRBV5-1
CASSLSGLPSYEQYF
TGCGCCAGCAGCTTGTCGGGACTACCGTCCTACGAGCAGTACTTC